This T cell receptor beta chain is drawn from a study of blood T cell repertoires in COVID-19. CDR3 length: 16 amino acids. Looked up from germline, CDR1 is LGHDT and CDR2 is YNNKEL (reference sequence). V lost 4 bases, J lost 0 bases, and 6 bases stayed unmatched. Original processing notes: The authors estimated nucleated cell counts from reference gene primer amplification. Profiling relied on immunoSEQ multiplex PCR, and the TCRdb table lists in-frame clones only, not all of them. V and J calls and clone size are those listed in that table; D and trimming were worked out from the DNA. The sample lists approximately 200,000 clones, approximately 90% seen once, with about 6.2% in the top ten.

The receptor comes from a man aged 55 to 69 who had recovered from COVID-19. Sequencing input: peripheral blood. This rearrangement joins TRBV3-1 (or the pseudogene TRBV3-2) to TRBJ1-3; 7 bases match TRBD1. This CDR3 is CASSRLQGYSGNTIYF. The CDR3 coding sequence is TGTGCCAGCAGCCGTCTACAGGGGTACTCTGGAAACACCATATATTTT.